This T cell receptor (beta chain) is drawn from a study of T cell clonality in common variable immunodeficiency. Study-level results: Authors noted CVID clonality's cause needs subpopulation repertoire sequencing.

Each donor provided about 4.5 to 9 ml of heparinized whole blood. There are many counts of this clone. The antigen is undetermined. Coverage ceases 3 residues before the CDR3 finishes, and the germline J gene fills in the end. Germline V gene sequence: CDR1 KGHDR, CDR2 SFDVKD. Trimming took 7 bases from V and 7 from J, leaving 7 bases between them. This CDR3 comprises 11 residues. Control and CVID samples contributed equal amounts of genomic DNA. Only in-frame clones appear in the TCRdb table, and some are missing; sequencing was by immunoSEQ multiplex PCR. There are roughly 70,000 clones in the sample, none observed a single time.

The V gene is TRBV24-1, the J gene TRBJ2-1, with D perhaps TRBD1 (6 bases). The sample taken for sequencing was peripheral blood mononuclear cells. The TCR sequence derives from a person aged 18-69 years in good health. CDR3 sequence reads: CATRQGNEQFF. The CDR3 bases that were read are TGTGCCACCAGACAGGGAAATGAG.